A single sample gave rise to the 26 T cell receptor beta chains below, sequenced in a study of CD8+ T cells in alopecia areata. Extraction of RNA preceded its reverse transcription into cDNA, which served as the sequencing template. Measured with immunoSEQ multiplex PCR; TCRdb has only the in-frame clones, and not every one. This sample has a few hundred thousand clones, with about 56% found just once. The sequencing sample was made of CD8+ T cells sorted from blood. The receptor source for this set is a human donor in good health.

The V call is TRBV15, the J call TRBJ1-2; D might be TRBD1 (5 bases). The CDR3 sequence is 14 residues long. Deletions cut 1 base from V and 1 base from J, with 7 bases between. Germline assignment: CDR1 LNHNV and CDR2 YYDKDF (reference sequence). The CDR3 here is CATSRGDSNYGYTF. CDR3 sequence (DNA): TGTGCCACCAGCAGAGGCGACAGTAACTATGGCTACACCTTC.

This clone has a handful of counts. Here the CDR3 DNA reads TGTGCCAGCAGCCTGCCGGGGAGTGAGCAGTTCTTC. This codes for CASSLPGSEQFF. The gene calls are TRBV5-4 and TRBJ2-1; D possibly corresponds to TRBD2 (5 bases). Germline values: CDR1 SGHNT, CDR2 YYREEE (reference sequence). Between the trimmed V and J ends, which lost 4 bases and 9 bases, there was a span of 11 bases. This CDR3 contains 12 residues. The whole variable domain, remainder taken from reference TRBV5-4 and TRBJ2-1, is ETGVTQSPTHLIKTRGQQVTLRCSSQSGHNTVSWYQQALGQGPQFIFQYYREEENGRGNFPPRFSGLQFPNYSSELNVNALELDDSALYLCASSLPGSEQFFGPGTRLTVL.

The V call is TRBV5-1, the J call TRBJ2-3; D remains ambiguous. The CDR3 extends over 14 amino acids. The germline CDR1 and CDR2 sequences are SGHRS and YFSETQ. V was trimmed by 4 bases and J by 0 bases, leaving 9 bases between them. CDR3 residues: CASSREASTDTQYF. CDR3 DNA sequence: TGCGCCAGCAGCCGTGAAGCCAGCACAGATACGCAGTATTTT. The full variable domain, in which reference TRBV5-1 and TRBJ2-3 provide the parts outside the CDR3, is KAGVTQTPRYLIKTRGQQVTLSCSPISGHRSVSWYQQTPGQGLQFLFEYFSETQRNKGNFPGRFSGRQFSNSRSEMNVSTLELGDSALYLCASSREASTDTQYFGPGTRLTVL.

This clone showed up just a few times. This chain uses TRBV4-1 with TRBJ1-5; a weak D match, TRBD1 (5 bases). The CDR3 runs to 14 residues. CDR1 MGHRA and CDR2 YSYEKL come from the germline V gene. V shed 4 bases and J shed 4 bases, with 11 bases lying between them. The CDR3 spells CASSPGTGNQPQHF. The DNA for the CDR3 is TGCGCCAGCAGCCCGGGGACGGGGAATCAGCCCCAGCATTTT.

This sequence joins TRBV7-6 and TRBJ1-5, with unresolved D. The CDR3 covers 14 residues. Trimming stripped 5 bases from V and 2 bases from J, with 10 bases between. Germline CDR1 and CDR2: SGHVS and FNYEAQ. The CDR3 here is CASSPAGRNQPQHF. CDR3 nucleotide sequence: TGTGCCAGCAGCCCCGCCGGGCGCAATCAGCCCCAGCATTTT.

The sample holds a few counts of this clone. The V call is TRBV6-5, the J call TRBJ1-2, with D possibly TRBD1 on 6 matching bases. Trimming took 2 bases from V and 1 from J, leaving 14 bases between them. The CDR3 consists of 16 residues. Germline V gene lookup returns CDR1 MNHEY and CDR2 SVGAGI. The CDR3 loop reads CASSYLPTGRNYGYTF. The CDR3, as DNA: TGTGCCAGCAGTTACCTCCCTACAGGGCGTAACTATGGCTACACCTTC.

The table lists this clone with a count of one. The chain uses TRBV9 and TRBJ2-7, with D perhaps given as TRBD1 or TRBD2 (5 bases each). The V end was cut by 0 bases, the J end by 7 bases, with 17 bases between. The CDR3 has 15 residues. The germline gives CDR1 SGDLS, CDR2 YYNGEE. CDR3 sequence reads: CASSVGSGTNREQYF. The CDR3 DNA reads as TGTGCCAGCAGCGTAGGGTCCGGGACCAACCGGGAGCAGTACTTC.

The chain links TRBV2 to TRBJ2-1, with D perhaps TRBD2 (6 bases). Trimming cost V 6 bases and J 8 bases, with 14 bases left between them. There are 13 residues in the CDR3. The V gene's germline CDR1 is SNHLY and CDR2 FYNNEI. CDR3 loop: CASSAGTADEQFF. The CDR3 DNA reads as TGTGCCAGCAGCGCAGGGACTGCCGATGAGCAGTTCTTC.

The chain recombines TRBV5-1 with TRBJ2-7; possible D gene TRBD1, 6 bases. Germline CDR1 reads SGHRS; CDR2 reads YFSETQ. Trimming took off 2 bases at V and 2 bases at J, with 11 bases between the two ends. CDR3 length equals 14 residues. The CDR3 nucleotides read TGCGCCAGCAGCTTCGCAGGGGAAACCTACGAGCAGTACTTC. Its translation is CASSFAGETYEQYF.

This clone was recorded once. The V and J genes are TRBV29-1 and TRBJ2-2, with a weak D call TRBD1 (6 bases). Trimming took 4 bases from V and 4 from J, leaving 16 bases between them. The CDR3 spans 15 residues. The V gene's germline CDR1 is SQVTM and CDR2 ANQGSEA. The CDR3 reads CSVVGPGDLTGELFF. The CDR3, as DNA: TGCAGCGTTGTTGGCCCAGGGGATCTCACCGGGGAGCTGTTTTTT.

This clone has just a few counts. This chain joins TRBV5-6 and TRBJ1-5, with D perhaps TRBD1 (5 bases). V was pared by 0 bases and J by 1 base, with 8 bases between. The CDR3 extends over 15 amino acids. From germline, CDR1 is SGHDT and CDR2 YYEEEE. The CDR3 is CASSLGAGSNQPQHF. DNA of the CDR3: TGTGCCAGCAGCTTGGGTGCAGGGAGCAATCAGCCCCAGCATTTT.

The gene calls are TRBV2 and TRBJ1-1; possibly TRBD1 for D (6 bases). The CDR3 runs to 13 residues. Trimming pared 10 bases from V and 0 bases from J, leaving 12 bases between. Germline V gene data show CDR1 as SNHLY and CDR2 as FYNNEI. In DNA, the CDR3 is TGTGCCATCCCGGGACAACTGAACACTGAAGCTTTCTTT. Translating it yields CAIPGQLNTEAFF.

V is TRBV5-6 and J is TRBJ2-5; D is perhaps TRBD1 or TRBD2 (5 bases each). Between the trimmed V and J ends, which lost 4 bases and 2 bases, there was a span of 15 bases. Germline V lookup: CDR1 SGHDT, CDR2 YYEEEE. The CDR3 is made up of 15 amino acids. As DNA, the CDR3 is TGTGCCAGCAGCCTAGGGGCAGGGAGACAAGAGACCCAGTACTTC. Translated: CASSLGAGRQETQYF.

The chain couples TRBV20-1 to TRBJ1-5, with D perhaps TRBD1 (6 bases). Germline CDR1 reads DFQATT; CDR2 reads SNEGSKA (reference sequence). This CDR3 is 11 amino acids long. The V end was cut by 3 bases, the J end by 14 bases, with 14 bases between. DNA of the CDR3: TGCAGTGCTAGTAGTGGACCAGGGGAGCATTTT. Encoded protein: CSASSGPGEHF.

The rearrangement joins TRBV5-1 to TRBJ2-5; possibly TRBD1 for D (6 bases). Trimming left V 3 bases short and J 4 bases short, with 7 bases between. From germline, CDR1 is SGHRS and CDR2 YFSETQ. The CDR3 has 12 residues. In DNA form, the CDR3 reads TGCGCCAGCAGCTCGACAGGAGAGACCCAGTACTTC. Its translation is CASSSTGETQYF.

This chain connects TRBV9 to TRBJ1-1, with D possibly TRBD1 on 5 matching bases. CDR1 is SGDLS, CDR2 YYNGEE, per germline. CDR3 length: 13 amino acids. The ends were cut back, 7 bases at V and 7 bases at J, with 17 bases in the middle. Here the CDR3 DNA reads TGTGCCAGCGGGGGTGGGCTGAAAGGTGAAGCTTTCTTT. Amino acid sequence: CASGGGLKGEAFF.

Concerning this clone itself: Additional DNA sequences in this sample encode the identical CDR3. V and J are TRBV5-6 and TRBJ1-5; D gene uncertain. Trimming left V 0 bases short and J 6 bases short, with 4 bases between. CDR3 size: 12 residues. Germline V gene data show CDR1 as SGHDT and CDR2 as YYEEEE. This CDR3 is CASSLGTQPQHF. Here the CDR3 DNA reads TGTGCCAGCAGCTTGGGAACTCAGCCCCAGCATTTT.

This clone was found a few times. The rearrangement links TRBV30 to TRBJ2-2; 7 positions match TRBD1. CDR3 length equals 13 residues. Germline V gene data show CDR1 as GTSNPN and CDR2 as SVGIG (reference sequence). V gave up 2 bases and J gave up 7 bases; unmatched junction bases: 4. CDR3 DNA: TGTGCCTGGAGTTTACAGGGGAGCGGGGAGCTGTTTTTT. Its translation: CAWSLQGSGELFF.

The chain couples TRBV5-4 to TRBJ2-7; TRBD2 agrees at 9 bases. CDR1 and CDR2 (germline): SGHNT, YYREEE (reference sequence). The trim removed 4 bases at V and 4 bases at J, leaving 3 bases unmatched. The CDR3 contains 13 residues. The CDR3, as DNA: TGTGCCAGCAGCGCTAGCGGGGCGTACGAGCAGTACTTC. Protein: CASSASGAYEQYF.

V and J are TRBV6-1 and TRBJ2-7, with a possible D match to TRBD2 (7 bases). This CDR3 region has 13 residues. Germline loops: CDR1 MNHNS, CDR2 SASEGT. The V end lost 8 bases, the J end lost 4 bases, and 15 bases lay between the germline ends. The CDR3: CASVGGGLYEQYF. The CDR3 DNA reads TGTGCCAGCGTTGGGGGGGGCCTTTACGAGCAGTACTTC.

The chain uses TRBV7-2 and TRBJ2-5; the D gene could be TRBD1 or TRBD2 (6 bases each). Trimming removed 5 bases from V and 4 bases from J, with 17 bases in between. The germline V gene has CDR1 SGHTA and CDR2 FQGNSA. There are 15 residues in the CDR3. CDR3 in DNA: TGTGCCAGCAGCCTAGAATTATGGGGGGCAGAGACCCAGTACTTC. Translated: CASSLELWGAETQYF.

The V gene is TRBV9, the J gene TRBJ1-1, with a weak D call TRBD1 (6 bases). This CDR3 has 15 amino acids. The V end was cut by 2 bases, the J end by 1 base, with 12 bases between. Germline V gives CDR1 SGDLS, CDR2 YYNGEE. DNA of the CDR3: TGTGCCAGCAGCGTGCCGGACAGCAGGAACACTGAAGCTTTCTTT. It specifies CASSVPDSRNTEAFF.

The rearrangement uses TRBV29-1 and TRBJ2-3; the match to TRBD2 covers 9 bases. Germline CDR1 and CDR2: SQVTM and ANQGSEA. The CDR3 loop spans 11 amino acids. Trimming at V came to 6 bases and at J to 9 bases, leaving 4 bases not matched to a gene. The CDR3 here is CSVLSGGTQYF. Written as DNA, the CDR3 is TGCAGCGTCCTCAGCGGGGGGACGCAGTATTTT.

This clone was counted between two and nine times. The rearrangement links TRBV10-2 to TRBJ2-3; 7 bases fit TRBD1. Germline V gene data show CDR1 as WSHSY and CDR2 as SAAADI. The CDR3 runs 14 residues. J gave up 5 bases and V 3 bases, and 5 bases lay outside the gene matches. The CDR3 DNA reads TGCGCCAGCAGTGAAGACAGGGCGGGAGATACGCAGTATTTT. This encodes CASSEDRAGDTQYF.

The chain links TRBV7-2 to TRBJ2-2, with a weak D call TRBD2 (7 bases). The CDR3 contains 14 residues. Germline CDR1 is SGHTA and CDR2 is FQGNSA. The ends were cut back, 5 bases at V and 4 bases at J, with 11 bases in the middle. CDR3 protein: CASSRGAGTGELFF. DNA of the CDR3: TGTGCCAGCAGCCGGGGGGCGGGCACCGGGGAGCTGTTTTTT.

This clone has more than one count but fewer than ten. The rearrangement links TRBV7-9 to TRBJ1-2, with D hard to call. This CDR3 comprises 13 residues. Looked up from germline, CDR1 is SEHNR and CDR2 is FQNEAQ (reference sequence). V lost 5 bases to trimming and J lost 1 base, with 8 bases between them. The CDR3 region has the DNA TGTGCCAGCAGCCACAGTCTTAACTATGGCTACACCTTC. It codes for CASSHSLNYGYTF. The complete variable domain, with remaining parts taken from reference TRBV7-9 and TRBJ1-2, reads DTGVSQNPRHKITKRGQNVTFRCDPISEHNRLYWYRQTLGQGPEFLTYFQNEAQLEKSRLLSDRFSAERPKGSFSTLEIQRTEQGDSAMYLCASSHSLNYGYTFGSGTRLTVV.